Listed below are T cell receptor beta chains from one sample, sequenced in a study of blood T cell repertoires in COVID-19. Clones were read by immunoSEQ multiplex PCR, and TCRdb kept only the in-frame ones, dropping some. The sample holds approximately 500,000 clones, 70% to 90% seen once. Sequenced material: peripheral blood. The receptors here all came from a woman aged 45-65 years with COVID-19, enrolled during active disease. Both conserved end residues are part of each CDR3. A D gene is named only where the DNA matches it firmly. A clone size is listed for some rows: how often the clone was seen (once, few, many), or a class if it is expanded.

size: NA; V: TRBV19; D: TRBD1; J: TRBJ2-3; DNA: TGTGCCAGTAGTATAAGAGGGGGCGAAGATACGCAGTATTTT; CDR3: CASSIRGGEDTQYF
size: NA; V: TRBV20-1; D: TRBD1; J: TRBJ2-3; DNA: TGCAGTGCTAGTTCCGGGACAGGGACCGCCCTATCTAGCACAGATACGCAGTATTTT; CDR3: CSASSGTGTALSSTDTQYF
size: NA; V: TRBV4-1; D: NA; J: TRBJ1-1; DNA: TGCGCCAGCAGCCAAGCTCGCGGGGTAGAAGCTTTCTTT; CDR3: CASSQARGVEAFF
size: NA; V: TRBV7-6; D: TRBD2; J: TRBJ2-3; DNA: TGTGCCAGCAGCTTAATAGCGGGCCGCACAGATACGCAGTATTTT; CDR3: CASSLIAGRTDTQYF
size: NA; V: TRBV5-1; D: NA; J: TRBJ1-5; DNA: TGCGCCAGCAGCCGGGACTCCCGAGAGCCCCAGCATTTT; CDR3: CASSRDSREPQHF
size: NA; V: TRBV5-1; D: NA; J: TRBJ1-4; DNA: TGCGCCAGCAGCTTGGCCGGGACACCAACTAATGAAAAACTGTTTTTT; CDR3: CASSLAGTPTNEKLFF
size: NA; V: TRBV7-3; D: TRBD2; J: TRBJ2-1; DNA: TGTGCCAGCAGCTTTCCGGGACTAGCGGGGAAGGTTACCTACAATGAGCAGTTCTTC; CDR3: CASSFPGLAGKVTYNEQFF
size: NA; V: TRBV5-1; D: TRBD1; J: TRBJ1-4; DNA: TGCGCCAGCAGCTACGGACAGGGGGCGTATGAAAAACTGTTTTTT; CDR3: CASSYGQGAYEKLFF
size: NA; V: TRBV19; D: TRBD1; J: TRBJ2-2; DNA: TGTGCCAGTAGTACCGGGACAGGCCAACCCCCCATTAACGGGGAGCTGTTTTTT; CDR3: CASSTGTGQPPINGELFF
size: once; V: TRBV7-3; D: TRBD2; J: TRBJ2-2; DNA: TGTGCCAGCAGCTCAAGCCCGGAGGGAGGGGTTGGGGAGCTGTTTTTT; CDR3: CASSSSPEGGVGELFF
size: NA; V: TRBV7-2; D: TRBD1; J: TRBJ1-4; DNA: TGTGCCAGCAGCTTAACAGGGGCGCGGGCTAATGAAAAACTGTTTTTT; CDR3: CASSLTGARANEKLFF
size: once; V: TRBV4-1; D: NA; J: TRBJ1-4; DNA: TGCGCCAGCAGCCAAGAAGAAAGCCGGAGACTGTTTTTT; CDR3: CASSQEESRRLFF
size: NA; V: TRBV5-1; D: NA; J: TRBJ1-2; DNA: TGCGCCAGCAATTTCGGCTATGGGCAGATCTATGGCTACACCTTC; CDR3: CASNFGYGQIYGYTF
size: NA; V: TRBV5-4; D: TRBD1; J: TRBJ1-6; DNA: TGTGCCAGCAGCATGGACAGGGGGTCTATTTCACCCCTCCACTTT; CDR3: CASSMDRGSISPLHF
size: NA; V: TRBV28; D: NA; J: TRBJ1-3; DNA: TGTGCCAGCAACCAAGGCGGGGTCGGAAACACCATATATTTT; CDR3: CASNQGGVGNTIYF
size: NA; V: TRBV9; D: TRBD1; J: TRBJ2-7; DNA: TGTGCCAGCAGCGCTTGGACCACAGGGGGCGAGCAGTACTTC; CDR3: CASSAWTTGGEQYF
size: NA; V: TRBV6-1; D: NA; J: TRBJ1-5; DNA: TGTGCCAGCAGTGAGTCCAGGACCGGAGGCCAGCCCCAGCATTTT; CDR3: CASSESRTGGQPQHF
size: NA; V: TRBV19; D: TRBD1; J: TRBJ2-3; DNA: TGTGCCAGTAGACAGGGGAGCGAAGATACGCAGTATTTT; CDR3: CASRQGSEDTQYF
size: NA; V: TRBV7-9; D: NA; J: TRBJ1-1; DNA: TGTGCCAGCAGCCTTGTACAGGGTTCTGAAGCTTTCTTT; CDR3: CASSLVQGSEAFF
size: few; V: TRBV24-1; D: TRBD1; J: TRBJ2-2; DNA: TGTGCCACCAGTGAACCAAAGGGCAGGGGGATATCCGGGGAGCTGTTTTTT; CDR3: CATSEPKGRGISGELFF
size: NA; V: TRBV19; D: NA; J: TRBJ1-5; DNA: TGTGCCAGTAGTATATGGACAGCCAACAATCAGCCCCAGCATTTT; CDR3: CASSIWTANNQPQHF
size: NA; V: TRBV5-8; D: NA; J: TRBJ1-2; DNA: TGTGCCAGCAGGAAGGGGGGGGAAGGCTACACCTTC; CDR3: CASRKGGEGYTF
size: once; V: TRBV4-1; D: NA; J: TRBJ1-3; DNA: TGCGCCAGCAGCCAAGAAGAGGGAAACACCATATATTTT; CDR3: CASSQEEGNTIYF
size: NA; V: TRBV19; D: NA; J: TRBJ1-2; DNA: TGTGCCAGTACTGAGCCGGGACACCACTATGGCTACACCTTC; CDR3: CASTEPGHHYGYTF
size: NA; V: TRBV11-3; D: NA; J: TRBJ2-7; DNA: TGTGCCAGCAGCGCTTCCGGGAGTACGAGGCAGTACTTC; CDR3: CASSASGSTRQYF
size: NA; V: TRBV19; D: TRBD1; J: TRBJ1-2; DNA: TGTGCCAGTAGTATACAACGGGACAGTTATGGCTACACCTTC; CDR3: CASSIQRDSYGYTF
size: NA; V: TRBV19; D: NA; J: TRBJ2-1; DNA: TGTGCCAGTATACCCAGCGGGTTCCACAATGAGCAGTTCTTC; CDR3: CASIPSGFHNEQFF
size: NA; V: TRBV5-1; D: NA; J: TRBJ1-1; DNA: TGCGCCAGCAGCTTTGGGGGCCCGGCTTTCTTT; CDR3: CASSFGGPAFF
size: NA; V: TRBV24-1; D: NA; J: TRBJ2-2; DNA: TGTGCCACCAGTGATTTGCTGCAGGGGTCGACCGTTAACACCGGGGAGCTGTTTTTT; CDR3: CATSDLLQGSTVNTGELFF
size: NA; V: TRBV4-1; D: TRBD2; J: TRBJ2-1; DNA: TGCGCCAGCAGCCAAGATTCGGCGGGGGGGCCCCACAATGAGCAGTTCTTC; CDR3: CASSQDSAGGPHNEQFF
size: once; V: TRBV28; D: NA; J: TRBJ1-1; DNA: TGTGCCAGCAGTTTGAGAGGCACTGAAGCTTTCTTT; CDR3: CASSLRGTEAFF
size: NA; V: TRBV5-1; D: NA; J: TRBJ2-2; DNA: TGCGCCAGCAGGCCGCCAGGGTTTTCAATTTTGGGGACCGGGGAGCTGTTTTTT; CDR3: CASRPPGFSILGTGELFF
size: once; V: TRBV7-9; D: NA; J: TRBJ2-4; DNA: TGTGCCAGCAGCCCAATGGGCGGGTCGCGGGCCAATCAGTACTTC; CDR3: CASSPMGGSRANQYF
size: NA; V: TRBV18; D: TRBD1; J: TRBJ1-1; DNA: TGTGCCAGCTCACGGGGACAGGGTGAAGCTTTCTTT; CDR3: CASSRGQGEAFF
size: NA; V: TRBV9; D: TRBD2; J: TRBJ2-7; DNA: TGTGCCAGCACCGTCGGAATAGCGGGGCCGTACGAGCAGTACTTC; CDR3: CASTVGIAGPYEQYF
size: NA; V: TRBV27; D: NA; J: TRBJ1-2; DNA: TGTGCCACCTCGACAGTCTATGGCTACACCTTC; CDR3: CATSTVYGYTF
size: NA; V: TRBV29-1; D: NA; J: TRBJ2-7; DNA: TGCAGCGTCTCCCCGGTGACAGTTCTCGAGCAGTACTTC; CDR3: CSVSPVTVLEQYF
size: NA; V: TRBV29-1; D: NA; J: TRBJ1-1; DNA: TGCAGCGTTGAGGGAGGGAGAGGGACTGAAGCTTTCTTT; CDR3: CSVEGGRGTEAFF
size: once; V: TRBV5-1; D: TRBD2; J: TRBJ2-3; DNA: TGCGCCAGCAGCTTGGACCTAGCGGGGGGCTCTAGCACAGATACGCAGTATTTT; CDR3: CASSLDLAGGSSTDTQYF
size: NA; V: TRBV11-3; D: NA; J: TRBJ2-1; DNA: TGTGCCAGCAGCTTAGGGACAGTTGGGGATGAGCAGTTCTTC; CDR3: CASSLGTVGDEQFF
size: few; V: TRBV15; D: TRBD1; J: TRBJ1-6; DNA: TGTGCCACCAGCAGGACAGGACAGGGTCGAGGTTCACCCCTCCACTTT; CDR3: CATSRTGQGRGSPLHF
size: NA; V: TRBV20-1; D: NA; J: TRBJ1-5; DNA: TGCAGTGCTAGTCTGGGGGGGTCGCATCAGCCCCAGCATTTT; CDR3: CSASLGGSHQPQHF
size: NA; V: TRBV30; D: TRBD1; J: TRBJ1-2; DNA: TGTGCCTGGAGGACAGGGCCAAACTATGGCTACACCTTC; CDR3: CAWRTGPNYGYTF
size: NA; V: TRBV25-1; D: NA; J: TRBJ2-3; DNA: TGTGCCAGCAGCCGGACTAGCACAGATACGCAGTATTTT; CDR3: CASSRTSTDTQYF
size: NA; V: TRBV10-3; D: NA; J: TRBJ2-5; DNA: TGTGCCATCAGTGAGAGAGACCAAGAGACCCAGTACTTC; CDR3: CAISERDQETQYF
size: NA; V: TRBV27; D: NA; J: TRBJ1-1; DNA: TGTGCCAGCTGGAAGGGGACTGAAGCTTTCTTT; CDR3: CASWKGTEAFF
size: NA; V: TRBV30; D: NA; J: TRBJ1-2; DNA: TGTGCCTGGAGTCTCGGGGGGGCAAGGGGCTACACCTTC; CDR3: CAWSLGGARGYTF
size: NA; V: TRBV2; D: TRBD2; J: TRBJ2-1; DNA: TGTGCCAGCAGTAGACTAGCGGGGGGGCCTTACAATGAGCAGTTCTTC; CDR3: CASSRLAGGPYNEQFF
size: NA; V: TRBV7-9; D: NA; J: TRBJ1-1; DNA: TGTGCCAGCAACTCCCTGAACACTGAAGCTTTCTTT; CDR3: CASNSLNTEAFF
size: NA; V: TRBV4-1; D: NA; J: TRBJ2-7; DNA: TGCGCCAGCAGCCACCCCCAGGGTTATGGATTCCACGAGCAGTACTTC; CDR3: CASSHPQGYGFHEQYF
size: NA; V: TRBV19; D: TRBD1; J: TRBJ2-1; DNA: TGTGCCGCCTCGCCGATGGGACAGTCAACAAAGAATGAGCAGTTCTTC; CDR3: CAASPMGQSTKNEQFF
size: NA; V: TRBV7-9; D: NA; J: TRBJ1-1; DNA: TGTGCCAGCAGCTCTACCCTGGACAGTATGCCTTTCTTT; CDR3: CASSSTLDSMPFF
size: NA; V: TRBV28; D: NA; J: TRBJ1-1; DNA: TGTGCCAGCAGTAAAATGGGAGGGGGGAACACTGAAGCTTTCTTT; CDR3: CASSKMGGGNTEAFF
size: NA; V: TRBV6-6; D: NA; J: TRBJ2-1; DNA: TGTGCCAGCAGTTATCGAGATGGTTCCGATGAGCAGTTCTTC; CDR3: CASSYRDGSDEQFF